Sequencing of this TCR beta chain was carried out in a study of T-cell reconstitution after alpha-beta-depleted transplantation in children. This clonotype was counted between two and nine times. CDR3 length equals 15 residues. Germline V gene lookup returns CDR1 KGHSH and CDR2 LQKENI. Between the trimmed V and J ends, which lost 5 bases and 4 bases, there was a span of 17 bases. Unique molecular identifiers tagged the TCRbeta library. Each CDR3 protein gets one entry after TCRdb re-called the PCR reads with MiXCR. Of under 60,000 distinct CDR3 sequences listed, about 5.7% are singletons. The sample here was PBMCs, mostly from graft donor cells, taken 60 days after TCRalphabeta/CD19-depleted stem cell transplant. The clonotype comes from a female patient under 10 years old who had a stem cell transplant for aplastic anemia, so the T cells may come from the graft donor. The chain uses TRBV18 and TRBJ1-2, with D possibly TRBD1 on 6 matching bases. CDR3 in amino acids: CASSKPRQESYGYTF. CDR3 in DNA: TGTGCCAGCTCAAAACCGAGACAGGAAAGCTATGGCTACACCTTC.